The following is a T cell receptor (beta chain) sequence with its context. What this receptor recognizes is not known. Base qualities were left out, and no much larger clone turns up one base away. This sample is part of a study of blood T cell repertoires in COVID-19 (TCRdb year 2020). About the study as a whole: Collaborator samples came from the United States, Italy and Spain and covered acute and convalescent phases of COVID-19. The prospective study material was composed of cDNA or gDNA derived from T cells, B-cell-depleted T cells, or PBMCs. The dataset comprised deeply sampled blood TCRbeta repertoires from subjects exposed to, actively infected with, or recovered from COVID-19. A freely available public database, intended as a resource for researchers studying the immune response to SARS-CoV-2, is where the repertoires were released. The samples were drawn from the first 160 participants of the ongoing ImmuneRACE study and from under 1,500 subjects provided by 6 global collaborators. Sample metadata almost always included a de-identified subject ID, COVID-19 status, age in years and sex. HLA class I and class II types, where available, came from metadata supplied by the sample provider rather than from assay-based typing. Beyond this particular receptor, the publication reports: How much clinical and demographic metadata was included differed by source and by participant, and the metadata was provided uncurated.

Each collaborating institution followed its own protocols to collect whole blood in K2EDTA tubes. For TCRbeta analysis, collaborators shipped samples as frozen whole blood, isolated PBMCs, or DNA extracted from either of those sample types. The germline V gene yields MNHEY for CDR1 and SVGAGI for CDR2. From the cysteine up to the valine, the CDR3 has a length of 15 residues. The DNA shown is the 45-base CDR3, in frame from base 1. Between the V and J ends, shortened by 8 bases and 2 bases respectively, the junction contains 19 bases. The immunoSEQ Assay, a bias-controlled multiplex PCR, was used to amplify TCRbeta CDR3 regions from genomic DNA. Turning to the authors' computational methods: The number of nucleated cells in each sample was estimated by amplification of reference gene primers within the assay. To quantify the absolute abundance of each unique TCRbeta CDR3 rearrangement, sequence reads were collapsed and filtered. For each sample, productive Simpson clonality was calculated as the square root of Simpson's diversity index across productive rearrangements. As stored in TCRdb, this immuneACCESS dataset retains in-frame rearrangements with V and J assigned. A fraction of the clones does not appear; measured against another copy, unresolved V genes explain less than half of the discrepancy, and the remainder lacks a known reason. From that table come the V and J calls and clone size; the DNA was used to work out D and trimming. The sample table contains roughly 130,000 clones; only one count was recorded for about 92% of them. The top ten clones comprise roughly 3.7% of the sample.

The sample consisted of peripheral blood. The TCR comes from a man over 45 with active COVID-19. The chain links TRBV6-5 with TRBJ2-7; the D gene is possibly TRBD2, with 7 bases matching. The DNA sequence follows: TGTGCCAGCGCCGTAGGGGGACTACCAACCTACGAGCAGTACGTC. Its protein reads: CASAVGGLPTYEQYV.